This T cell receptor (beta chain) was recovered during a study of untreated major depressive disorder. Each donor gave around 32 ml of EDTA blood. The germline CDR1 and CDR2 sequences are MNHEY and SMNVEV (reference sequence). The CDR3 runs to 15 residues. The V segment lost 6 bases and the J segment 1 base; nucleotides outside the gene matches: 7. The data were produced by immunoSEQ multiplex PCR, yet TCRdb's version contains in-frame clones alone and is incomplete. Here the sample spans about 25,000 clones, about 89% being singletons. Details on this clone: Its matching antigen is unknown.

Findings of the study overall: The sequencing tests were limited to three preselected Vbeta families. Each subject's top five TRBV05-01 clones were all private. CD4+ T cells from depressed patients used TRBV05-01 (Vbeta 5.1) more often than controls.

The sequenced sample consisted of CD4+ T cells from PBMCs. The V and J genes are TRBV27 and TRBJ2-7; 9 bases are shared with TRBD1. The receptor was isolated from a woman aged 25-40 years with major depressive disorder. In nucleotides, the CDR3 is TGTGCCAGCAGAAAGAGGGGACAGGGTTCCTACGAGCAGTACTTC. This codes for CASRKRGQGSYEQYF.